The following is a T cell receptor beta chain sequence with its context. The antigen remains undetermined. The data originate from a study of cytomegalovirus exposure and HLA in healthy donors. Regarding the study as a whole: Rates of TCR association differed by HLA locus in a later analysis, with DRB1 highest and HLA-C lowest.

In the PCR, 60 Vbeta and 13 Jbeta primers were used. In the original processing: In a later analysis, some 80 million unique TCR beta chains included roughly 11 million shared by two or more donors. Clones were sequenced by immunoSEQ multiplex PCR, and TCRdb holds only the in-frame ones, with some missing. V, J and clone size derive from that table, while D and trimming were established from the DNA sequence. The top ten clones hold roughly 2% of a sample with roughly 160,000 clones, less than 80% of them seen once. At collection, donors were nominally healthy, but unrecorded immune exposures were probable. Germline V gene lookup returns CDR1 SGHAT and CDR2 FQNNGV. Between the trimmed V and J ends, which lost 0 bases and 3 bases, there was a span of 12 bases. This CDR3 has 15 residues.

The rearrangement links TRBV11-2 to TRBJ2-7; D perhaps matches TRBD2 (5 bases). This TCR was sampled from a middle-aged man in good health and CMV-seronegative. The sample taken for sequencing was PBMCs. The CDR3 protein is CASSLEWEEGYEQYF. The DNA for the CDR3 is TGTGCCAGCAGCTTAGAATGGGAAGAGGGCTACGAGCAGTACTTC.